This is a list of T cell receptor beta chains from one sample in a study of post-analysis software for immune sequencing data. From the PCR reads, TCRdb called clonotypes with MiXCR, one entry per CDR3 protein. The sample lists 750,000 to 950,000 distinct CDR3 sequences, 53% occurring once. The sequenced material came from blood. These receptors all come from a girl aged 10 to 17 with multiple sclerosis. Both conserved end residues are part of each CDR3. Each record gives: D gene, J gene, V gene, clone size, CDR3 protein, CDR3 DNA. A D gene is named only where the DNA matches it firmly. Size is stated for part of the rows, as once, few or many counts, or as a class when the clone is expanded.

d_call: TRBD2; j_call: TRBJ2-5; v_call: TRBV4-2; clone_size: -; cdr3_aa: CASSQDDPPSGRARETQYF; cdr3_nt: TGTGCCAGCAGCCAAGATGACCCTCCTAGCGGGAGGGCCCGAGAGACCCAGTACTTC
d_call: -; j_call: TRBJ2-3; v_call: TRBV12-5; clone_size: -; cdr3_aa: CASGPRATSTDTQYF; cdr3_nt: TGTGCTAGTGGTCCCCGGGCTACTAGCACAGATACGCAGTATTTT
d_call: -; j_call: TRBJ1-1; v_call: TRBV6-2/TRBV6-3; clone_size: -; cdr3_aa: CASSPGVGGNTEAFF; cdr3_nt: TGTGCCAGCAGCCCAGGGGTGGGGGGCAACACTGAAGCTTTCTTT
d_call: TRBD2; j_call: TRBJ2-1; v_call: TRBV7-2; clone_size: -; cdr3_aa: CASSPSGLAGDEQFF; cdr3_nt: TGTGCCAGCAGCCCGTCGGGACTAGCGGGGGATGAGCAGTTCTTC
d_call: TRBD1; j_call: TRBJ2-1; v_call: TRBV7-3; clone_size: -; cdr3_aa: CASTGQGSENEQFF; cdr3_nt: TGTGCCAGCACTGGACAGGGGTCGGAGAATGAGCAGTTCTTC
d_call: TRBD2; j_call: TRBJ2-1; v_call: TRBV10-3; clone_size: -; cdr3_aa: CAIRVAGAYNEQFF; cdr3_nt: TGTGCCATCAGGGTAGCGGGAGCCTACAATGAGCAGTTCTTC
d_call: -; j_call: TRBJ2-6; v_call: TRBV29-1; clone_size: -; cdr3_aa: CSVGTAGLSGANVLTF; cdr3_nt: TGCAGCGTTGGGACAGCGGGCCTCTCTGGGGCCAACGTCCTGACTTTC
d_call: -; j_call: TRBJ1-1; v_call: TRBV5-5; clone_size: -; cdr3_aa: CASSAIPGPNTEAFF; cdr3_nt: TGTGCCAGCAGCGCCATTCCGGGACCAAACACTGAAGCTTTCTTT
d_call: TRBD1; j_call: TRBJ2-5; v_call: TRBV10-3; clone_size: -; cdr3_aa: CAIGDRVETQYF; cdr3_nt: TGTGCCATCGGGGACAGGGTGGAGACCCAGTACTTC
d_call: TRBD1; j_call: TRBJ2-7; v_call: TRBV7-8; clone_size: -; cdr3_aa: CASSPQPGTGTSEQYF; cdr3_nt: TGTGCCAGCAGCCCGCAGCCAGGGACAGGAACCTCCGAGCAGTACTTC
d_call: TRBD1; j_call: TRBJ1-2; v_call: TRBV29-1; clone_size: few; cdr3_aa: CSVDTGGYGYTF; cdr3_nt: TGCAGCGTTGATACAGGGGGCTATGGCTACACCTTC
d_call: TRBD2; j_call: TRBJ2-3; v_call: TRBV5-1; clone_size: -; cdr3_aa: CASSSFGLAETTDTQYF; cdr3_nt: TGCGCCAGCAGCTCTTTCGGACTAGCGGAGACCACAGATACGCAGTATTTT
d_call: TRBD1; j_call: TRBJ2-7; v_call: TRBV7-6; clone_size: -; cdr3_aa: CASSLELQGSSYEQYF; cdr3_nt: TGTGCCAGCAGCTTAGAACTACAGGGGAGCTCCTACGAGCAGTACTTC
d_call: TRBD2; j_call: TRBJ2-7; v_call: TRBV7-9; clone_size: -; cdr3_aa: CASSQGRVAGYYEQYF; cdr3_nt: TGTGCCAGCAGCCAGGGGCGGGTAGCGGGATACTACGAGCAGTACTTC
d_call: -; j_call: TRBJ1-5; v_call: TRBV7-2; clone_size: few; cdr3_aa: CASSFQVGQPQHF; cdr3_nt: TGTGCCAGCAGCTTCCAGGTAGGACAGCCCCAGCATTTT
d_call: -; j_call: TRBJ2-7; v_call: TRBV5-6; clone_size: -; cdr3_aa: CASSSAVSYEQYF; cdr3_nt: TGTGCCAGCAGCTCAGCGGTCTCCTACGAGCAGTACTTC
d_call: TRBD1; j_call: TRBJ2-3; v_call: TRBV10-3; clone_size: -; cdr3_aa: CAISGRGRDTDTQYF; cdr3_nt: TGTGCCATCAGTGGCAGGGGGCGTGACACAGATACGCAGTATTTT
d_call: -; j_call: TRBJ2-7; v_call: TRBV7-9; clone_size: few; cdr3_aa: CASSREYEQYF; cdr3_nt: TGTGCCAGCAGCCGGGAATACGAGCAGTACTTC
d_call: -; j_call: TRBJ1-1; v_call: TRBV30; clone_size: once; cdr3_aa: CAWSEDVNTEAFF; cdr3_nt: TGTGCCTGGAGTGAAGACGTGAACACTGAAGCTTTCTTT
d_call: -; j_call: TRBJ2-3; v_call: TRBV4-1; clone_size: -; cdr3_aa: CASSHLRAWRGVNTDTQYF; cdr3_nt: TGCGCCAGCAGCCATCTTAGAGCTTGGCGCGGGGTAAACACAGATACGCAGTATTTT
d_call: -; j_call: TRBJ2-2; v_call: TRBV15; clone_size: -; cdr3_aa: CATSREQGANTGELFF; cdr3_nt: TGTGCCACCAGCAGAGAACAGGGTGCGAACACCGGGGAGCTGTTTTTT
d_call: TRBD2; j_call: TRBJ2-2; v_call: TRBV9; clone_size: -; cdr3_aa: CASSVGLAGVTGELFF; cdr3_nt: TGTGCCAGCAGCGTAGGACTAGCGGGTGTAACCGGGGAGCTGTTTTTT
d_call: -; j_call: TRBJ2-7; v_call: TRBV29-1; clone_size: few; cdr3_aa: CSVATENYEQYF; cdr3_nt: TGCAGCGTTGCTACAGAAAACTACGAGCAGTACTTC